The rows below give T cell receptor beta chains drawn from one sample of a study of T cells in Graves' hyperthyroidism and ophthalmopathy. TCRdb passed the multiplex PCR reads through MiXCR, listing each CDR3 protein once. The sample yields roughly 500,000 distinct CDR3 sequences, over 11% seen once. The sample taken for sequencing was blood. These receptors all stem from a woman aged 25-40 years with Graves' hyperthyroidism that later progressed to Graves' ophthalmopathy. Both conserved end residues are part of each CDR3. A D gene is named only where the DNA matches it firmly. Not all rows give a size; the values are once, few, many and, for expanded clones, a class.

>many|TRBD2|TRBV12-3/TRBV12-4|TRBJ2-2
CASRRSGRASGELFF
TGTGCCAGCAGAAGGAGCGGGAGGGCCTCCGGGGAGCTGTTTTTT
>many|.|TRBV20-1|TRBJ1-2
CSARDRAGPTHGYTF
TGCAGTGCTAGAGATCGAGCAGGGCCTACCCATGGCTACACCTTC
>many|TRBD1|TRBV12-3/TRBV12-4|TRBJ1-6
CASSLGTGGNSPLHF
TGTGCCAGCAGTTTAGGAACAGGGGGTAATTCACCCCTCCACTTT
>.|.|TRBV20-1|TRBJ2-7
CSARSFSIRAYEQYF
TGCAGTGCTAGAAGCTTCAGCATTCGGGCCTACGAGCAGTACTTC
>many|.|TRBV10-3|TRBJ2-3
CAIYKGGQSTDTQYF
TGTGCCATATATAAGGGGGGACAGAGCACAGATACGCAGTATTTT
>few|TRBD1|TRBV6-1|TRBJ2-2
CASNPTGSTTGELFF
TGTGCCAGCAACCCGACAGGGTCCACGACCGGGGAGCTGTTTTTT
>many|.|TRBV27|TRBJ2-2
CASSVGAAGELFF
TGTGCCAGCAGTGTTGGAGCCGCCGGGGAGCTGTTTTTT
>many|.|TRBV30|TRBJ1-1
CAWRETGRTEAFF
TGTGCCTGGAGGGAAACAGGACGGACTGAAGCTTTCTTT
>many|TRBD2|TRBV28|TRBJ2-3
CASSLGLAGGRTDTQYF
TGTGCCAGCAGTTTGGGACTAGCGGGAGGGAGGACAGATACGCAGTATTTT
>many|TRBD2|TRBV7-9|TRBJ2-3
CASSLAAISGIADTQYF
TGTGCCAGCAGCTTAGCCGCGATTAGCGGGATAGCTGATACGCAGTATTTT
>.|TRBD2|TRBV5-1|TRBJ2-7
CASSSSGTSGEYEQYF
TGCGCCAGCAGCTCGTCCGGGACTAGCGGGGAATACGAGCAGTACTTC
>many|TRBD2|TRBV6-2/TRBV6-3|TRBJ2-1
CASSYSLAGVDNEQFF
TGTGCCAGCAGTTACTCGTTAGCGGGAGTAGACAATGAGCAGTTCTTC
>many|.|TRBV7-2|TRBJ2-7
CASSLYRNSYEQYF
TGTGCCAGCAGCTTATACAGGAACTCCTACGAGCAGTACTTC
>many|.|TRBV6-1|TRBJ1-2
CASSEAGGIDYGYTF
TGTGCCAGCAGTGAAGCGGGGGGTATCGACTATGGCTACACCTTC
>many|.|TRBV28|TRBJ2-5
CASSLWGWGSRETQYF
TGTGCCAGCAGTTTATGGGGATGGGGGTCTCGGGAGACCCAGTACTTC
>few|.|TRBV6-1|TRBJ2-1
CASSEARSSYNEQFF
TGTGCCAGCAGTGAAGCGAGGAGTTCCTACAATGAGCAGTTCTTC
>many|.|TRBV7-8|TRBJ1-1
CASSAPSGQLNTEAFF
TGTGCCAGCAGCGCACCCTCGGGACAACTGAACACTGAAGCTTTCTTT
>.|.|TRBV3-1|TRBJ2-7
CASRDSTYEQYF
TGTGCCAGCAGGGACTCTACCTACGAGCAGTACTTC
>many|TRBD2|TRBV5-1|TRBJ2-3
CASSLRSGGDTQYF
TGCGCCAGCAGCTTGAGGAGCGGGGGTGATACGCAGTATTTT
>few|TRBD2|TRBV19|TRBJ2-3
CASSMRESSTDTQYF
TGTGCCAGTAGTATGCGGGAGAGTAGCACAGATACGCAGTATTTT
>many|.|TRBV6-1|TRBJ2-1
CASSQRLLEQFF
TGTGCCAGCAGCCAGCGACTCTTAGAGCAGTTCTTC
>few|.|TRBV7-2|TRBJ2-1
CASSLSGPADEQFF
TGTGCCAGCAGCCTCTCGGGTCCCGCCGATGAGCAGTTCTTC
>many|.|TRBV28|TRBJ2-7
CASSSLGGGTYEQYF
TGTGCCAGCAGTAGTCTGGGAGGTGGTACCTACGAGCAGTACTTC
>many|.|TRBV28|TRBJ2-7
CASSPTEGTEYEQYF
TGTGCCAGCAGTCCTACGGAGGGGACTGAATACGAGCAGTACTTC
>many|.|TRBV28|TRBJ1-2
CASFKKGSANYGYTF
TGTGCCAGTTTCAAAAAGGGGAGTGCGAACTATGGCTACACCTTC
>many|TRBD2|TRBV27|TRBJ2-3
CASKQFTSGRDTQYF
TGTGCCAGCAAACAGTTTACTAGCGGGAGAGATACGCAGTATTTT
>many|.|TRBV5-1|TRBJ1-1
CASSHGGSTEAFF
TGCGCCAGCAGCCACGGAGGGTCCACTGAAGCTTTCTTT
>many|.|TRBV2|TRBJ1-1
CASSEGQIINTEAFF
TGTGCCAGCAGTGAAGGGCAGATTATAAACACTGAAGCTTTCTTT
>many|.|TRBV29-1|TRBJ1-5
CSVDRGLGQPQHF
TGCAGCGTTGATCGGGGGTTGGGTCAGCCCCAGCATTTT
>many|.|TRBV3-1|TRBJ1-1
CASSQQPGGYTEAFF
TGTGCCAGCAGCCAACAGCCGGGGGGCTACACTGAAGCTTTCTTT
>many|TRBD1|TRBV2|TRBJ1-1
CASFWDSEAFF
TGTGCCAGCTTTTGGGACAGTGAAGCTTTCTTT
>few|.|TRBV4-3|TRBJ2-1
CASSQEGAVIEDNEQFF
TGCGCCAGCAGCCAAGAAGGAGCGGTGATCGAGGACAATGAGCAGTTCTTC
>many|TRBD2|TRBV12-5|TRBJ2-2
CASSPGGGNTGELFF
TGTGCTAGTTCGCCGGGAGGGGGGAACACCGGGGAGCTGTTTTTT
>.|.|TRBV3-2|TRBJ2-3
CASSLLPSEWCEDTQYF
TGTGCCAGCAGCCTGCTCCCATCAGAATGGTGTGAGGATACGCAGTATTTT
>.|.|TRBV5-1|TRBJ1-4
CASSAQTPIEEKLFF
TGCGCCAGCAGCGCACAGACACCTATAGAGGAAAAACTGTTTTTT
>many|.|TRBV20-1|TRBJ2-3
CSARGSSARRTDTQYF
TGCAGTGCTAGAGGCAGTTCGGCTAGACGGACAGATACGCAGTATTTT
>.|.|TRBV3-1|TRBJ1-1
CVSSQAPNTEAFF
TGTGTCAGCAGCCAAGCCCCGAACACTGAAGCTTTCTTT
>many|.|TRBV6-4|TRBJ1-1
CASSKYPGPQGNLNTEAFF
TGTGCCAGCAGCAAATATCCGGGACCCCAGGGGAATTTGAACACTGAAGCTTTCTTT
>many|TRBD1|TRBV6-1|TRBJ1-1
CASRTGQGAPSNTEAFF
TGTGCCAGCAGAACCGGACAGGGGGCCCCCTCGAACACTGAAGCTTTCTTT
>.|.|TRBV4-1|TRBJ1-4
CASSQVDRNEKLVF
TGCGCCAGCAGCCAAGTTGATCGCAATGAAAAACTGGTTTTT
>many|.|TRBV18|TRBJ2-6
CASSPPDTHSGANVLTF
TGTGCCAGCTCACCACCAGACACTCATTCTGGGGCCAACGTCCTGACTTTC
>.|TRBD1|TRBV11-2|TRBJ2-1
CASSFSQGASYNEQFF
TGTGCCAGCAGCTTTTCGCAGGGGGCGTCCTACAATGAGCAGTTCTTC
>many|TRBD2|TRBV6-5|TRBJ2-2
CASSYGTSGLEAGELFF
TGTGCCAGCAGTTACGGGACTAGCGGCCTCGAGGCCGGGGAGCTGTTTTTT
>.|.|TRBV19|TRBJ1-3
CASIHGDAGNTIYF
TGTGCCAGTATCCATGGGGACGCCGGAAACACCATATATTTT
>few|.|TRBV25-1|TRBJ1-3
CASSEFHSYSGNTIYF
TGTGCCAGCAGTGAATTTCACAGCTACTCTGGAAACACCATATATTTT
>many|.|TRBV27|TRBJ2-7
CASSPRAISWQVYEQYF
TGTGCCAGCAGCCCAAGGGCTATTAGTTGGCAAGTCTACGAGCAGTACTTC
>many|TRBD1|TRBV19|TRBJ1-1
CASSETGRRLYEAFF
TGTGCCAGTAGTGAGACAGGGCGACGCCTATATGAAGCTTTCTTT
>few|TRBD2|TRBV11-2|TRBJ2-1
CASSETPPGLAGGEQFF
TGTGCCAGCAGCGAAACACCGCCGGGACTAGCGGGAGGTGAGCAGTTCTTC
>.|.|TRBV28|TRBJ2-5
CASSLTAGQETQYF
TGTGCCAGCAGTTTAACAGCGGGCCAAGAGACCCAGTACTTC
>many|.|TRBV30|TRBJ2-1
CAWSVGIGYNEQFF
TGTGCCTGGAGTGTAGGGATAGGCTACAATGAGCAGTTCTTC
>many|TRBD2|TRBV29-1|TRBJ2-7
CSVDYGLAGSYEQYF
TGCAGCGTCGACTACGGACTAGCGGGATCCTACGAGCAGTACTTC